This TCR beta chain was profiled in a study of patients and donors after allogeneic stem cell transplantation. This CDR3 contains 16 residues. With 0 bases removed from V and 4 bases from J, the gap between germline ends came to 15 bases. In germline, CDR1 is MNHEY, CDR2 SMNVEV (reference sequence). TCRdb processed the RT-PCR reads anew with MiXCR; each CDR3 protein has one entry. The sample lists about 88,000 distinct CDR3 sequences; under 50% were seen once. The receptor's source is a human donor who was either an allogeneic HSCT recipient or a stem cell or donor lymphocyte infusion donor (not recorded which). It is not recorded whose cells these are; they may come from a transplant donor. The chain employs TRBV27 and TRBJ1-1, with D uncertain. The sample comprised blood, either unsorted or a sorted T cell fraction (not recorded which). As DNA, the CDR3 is TGTGCCAGCAGTTTATCCGGGTACATATTGAGCACTGAAGCTTTCTTT. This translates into CASSLSGYILSTEAFF.